The T cell receptor (beta chain) under discussion was sequenced for a study of shared clonotypes between healthy human individuals. Germline V gives CDR1 LGHNA, CDR2 YSLEER. The CDR3 has 15 amino acids. Between the trimmed V and J ends, which lost 0 bases and 4 bases, there was a span of 10 bases. Repertoires were generated with immunoSEQ multiplex PCR, while TCRdb's copy carries only in-frame clones and drops some. The repertoire includes more than 1 million clones, 75% to 80% of them detected once, and around 0.47% sits in the top ten. As to this clone: As yet, its antigen is unknown.

General study points: Sharing across a few donors was seen in 4% to 5% of naive CD4 clonotypes.

This clonotype originated in a man aged 18 to 29 in good health. Some clones in this sample may be carry-over from other donors' samples. Sequencing was carried out using memory CD4+ T cells from PBMCs. Described subset: CD45RA-negative fraction. V usage is TRBV4-3 and J usage is TRBJ1-5; D not certain. CDR3 residues: CASSQDRSRNQPQHF. As DNA, the CDR3 is TGCGCCAGCAGCCAAGATAGGTCCCGAAATCAGCCCCAGCATTTT.